This T cell receptor (beta chain) was observed in a study of cytomegalovirus exposure and HLA in healthy donors. The overall study: Unique TCRs from HLA-typed donors, 65 million to 85 million of them, were held in an early data release. Broader study findings: When the data were analyzed later, several of the most significant clusters appeared to be linked to common viral pathogens.

This PCR relied on a set of 60 Vbeta primers and 13 Jbeta primers. Assay used: immunoSEQ multiplex PCR; TCRdb lists only in-frame clones, some missing. The table includes more than 110,000 clones, roughly three quarters detected once. Regarding this clone: The antigen is undetermined.

This CDR3 has 16 amino acids. V dropped 4 bases and J dropped 0; count of bases not matched to a gene: 5. Germline CDR1 reads SGHRS; CDR2 reads YFSETQ. The sequenced material came from PBMCs. V usage is TRBV5-1 and J usage is TRBJ2-1; 9 nucleotides line up with TRBD2. This TCR derives from a female donor in good health and CMV-seronegative. The CDR3 region is CASSPGLASSYNEQFF. CDR3 nucleotide sequence: TGCGCCAGCAGCCCCGGACTAGCGAGCTCCTACAATGAGCAGTTCTTC.